The source of this T cell receptor beta chain is a study of CD8 T cells in Susac syndrome. Random hexamers were used to reverse transcribe about 0.5 to 1 ug of RNA. It was immunoSEQ multiplex PCR that amplified TCR beta CDR3 across 54 Vbeta and 13 Jbeta. TCRdb re-called the immunoSEQ multiplex PCR reads with MiXCR, one entry per CDR3 protein. The sample has some 150,000 distinct CDR3 sequences, around 94% seen once. Sequencing of TCR beta was performed on blood CD8+ T cells and on blood CD4+ T cells. Controls were healthy donors chosen to match patients in age and sex. Bulk CD8+ and CD4+ cells came from magnetic negative isolation; CD8+ TEMRA by FACS. The sequenced material came from CD4+ T cells from PBMCs. The source is a human donor in good health.

The CDR3 reads CSGVTGGPYNEQFF. CDR3 sequence (DNA): TGCAGTGGGGTAACGGGAGGGCCGTACAATGAGCAGTTCTTC. The genes are TRBV20-1 and TRBJ2-1; TRBD2 matches 8 bases. J was trimmed by 4 bases and V by 7 bases; bases with no gene match: 9. This CDR3 is 14 amino acids long. Germline-derived CDR1 and CDR2 are DFQATT and SNEGSKA (reference sequence).